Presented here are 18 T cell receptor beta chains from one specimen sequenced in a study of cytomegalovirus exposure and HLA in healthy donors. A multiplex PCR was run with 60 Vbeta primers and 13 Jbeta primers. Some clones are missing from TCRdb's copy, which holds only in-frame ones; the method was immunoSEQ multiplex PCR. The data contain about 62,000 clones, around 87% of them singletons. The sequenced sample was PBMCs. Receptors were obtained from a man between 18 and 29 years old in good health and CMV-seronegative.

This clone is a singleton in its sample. CDR3 nucleotides: TGTGCCAGCACTATGACCAGCGGGGACCAGCCCCAGCATTTT. This gives the protein CASTMTSGDQPQHF. The V call is TRBV28, the J call TRBJ1-5; tentatively, D is TRBD1 (5 bases). The CDR3 runs 14 residues. V gave up 7 bases and J gave up 7 bases, with 17 bases separating them. The germline V gene has CDR1 MDHEN and CDR2 SYDVKM.

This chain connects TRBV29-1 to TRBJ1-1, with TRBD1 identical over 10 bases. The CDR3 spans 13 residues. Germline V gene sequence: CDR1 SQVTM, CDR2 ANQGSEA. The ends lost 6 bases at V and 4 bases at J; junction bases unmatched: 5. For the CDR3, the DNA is TGCAGCGTGGATCGGACAGGGGGCACTGAAGCTTTCTTT. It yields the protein CSVDRTGGTEAFF.

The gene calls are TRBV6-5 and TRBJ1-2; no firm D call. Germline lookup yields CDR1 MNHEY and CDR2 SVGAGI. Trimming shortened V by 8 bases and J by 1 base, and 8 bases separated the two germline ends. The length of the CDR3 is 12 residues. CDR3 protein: CASRGGNYGYTF. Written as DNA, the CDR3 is TGTGCCAGCCGGGGAGGTAACTATGGCTACACCTTC.

Here the CDR3 reads CASSYEGRGRSEQYF. The CDR3 DNA sequence: TGTGCCAGCAGTTACGAGGGCAGGGGGCGGAGCGAGCAGTACTTC. The chain combines TRBV6-5 with TRBJ2-7; 8 bases agree with TRBD1. The CDR3 has 15 residues. The ends lost 2 bases at V and 6 bases at J; junction bases unmatched: 9. The germline CDR1 and CDR2 sequences are MNHEY and SVGAGI.

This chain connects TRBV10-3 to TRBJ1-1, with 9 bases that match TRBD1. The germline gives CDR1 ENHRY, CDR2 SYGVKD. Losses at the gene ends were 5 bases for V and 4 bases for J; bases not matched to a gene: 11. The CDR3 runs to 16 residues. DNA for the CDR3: TGTGCCATCAGTCCGAGGGGGACAGGGTCGACCACTGAAGCTTTCTTT. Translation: CAISPRGTGSTTEAFF.

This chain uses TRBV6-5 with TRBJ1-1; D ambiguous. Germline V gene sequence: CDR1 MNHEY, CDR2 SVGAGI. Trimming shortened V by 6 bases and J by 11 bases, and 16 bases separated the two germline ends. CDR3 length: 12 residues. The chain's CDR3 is CASSGRGTFAFF. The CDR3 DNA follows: TGTGCCAGCAGCGGGCGGGGAACCTTTGCTTTCTTT.

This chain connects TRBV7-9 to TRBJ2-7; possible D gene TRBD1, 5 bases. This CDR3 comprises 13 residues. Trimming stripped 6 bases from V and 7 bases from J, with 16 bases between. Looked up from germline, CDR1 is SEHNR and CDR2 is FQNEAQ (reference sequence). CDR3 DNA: TGTGCCAGCAGGCTTACAGGATCTACGGAGCAGTACTTC. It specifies CASRLTGSTEQYF.

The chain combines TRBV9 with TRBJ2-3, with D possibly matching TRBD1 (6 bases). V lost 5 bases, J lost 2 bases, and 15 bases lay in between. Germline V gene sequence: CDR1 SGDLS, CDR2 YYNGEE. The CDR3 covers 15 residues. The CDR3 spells CASSPDSPYTDTQYF. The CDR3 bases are TGTGCCAGCAGTCCGGACAGCCCCTACACAGATACGCAGTATTTT.

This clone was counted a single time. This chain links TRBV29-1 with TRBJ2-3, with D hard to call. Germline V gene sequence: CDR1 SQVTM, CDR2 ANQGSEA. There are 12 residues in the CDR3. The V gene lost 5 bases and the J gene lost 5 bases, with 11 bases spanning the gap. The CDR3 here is CSVPPIQDTQYF. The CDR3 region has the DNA TGCAGCGTTCCCCCAATACAAGATACGCAGTATTTT.

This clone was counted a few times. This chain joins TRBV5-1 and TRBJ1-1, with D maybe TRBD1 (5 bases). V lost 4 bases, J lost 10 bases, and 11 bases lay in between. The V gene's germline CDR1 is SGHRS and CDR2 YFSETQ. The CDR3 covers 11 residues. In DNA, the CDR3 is TGCGCCAGCAGCGCAGGGAAAGGAGCTTTCTTT. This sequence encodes CASSAGKGAFF.

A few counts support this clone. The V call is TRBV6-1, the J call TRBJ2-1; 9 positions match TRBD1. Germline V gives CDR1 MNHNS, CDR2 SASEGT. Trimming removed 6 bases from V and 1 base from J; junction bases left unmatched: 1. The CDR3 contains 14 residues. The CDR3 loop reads CASRGTGSYNEQFF. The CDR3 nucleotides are TGTGCCAGCAGGGGGACAGGGTCCTACAATGAGCAGTTCTTC.

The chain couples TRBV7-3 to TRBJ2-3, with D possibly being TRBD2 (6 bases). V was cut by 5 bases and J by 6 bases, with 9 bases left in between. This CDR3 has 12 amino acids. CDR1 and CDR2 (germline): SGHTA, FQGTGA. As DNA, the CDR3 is TGTGCCAGCAGCCAGAGCGGGGATACGCAGTATTTT. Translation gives CASSQSGDTQYF. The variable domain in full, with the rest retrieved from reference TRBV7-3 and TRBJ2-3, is GAGVSQTPSNKVTEKGKYVELRCDPISGHTALYWYRQSLGQGPEFLIYFQGTGAADDSGLPNDRFFAVRPEGSVSTLKIQRTERGDSAVYLCASSQSGDTQYFGPGTRLTVL.

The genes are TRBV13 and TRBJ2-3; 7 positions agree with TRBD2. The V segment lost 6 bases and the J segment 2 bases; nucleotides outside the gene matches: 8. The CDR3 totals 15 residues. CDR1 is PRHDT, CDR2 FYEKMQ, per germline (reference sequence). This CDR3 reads CASRTSGTTTDTQYF. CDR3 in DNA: TGTGCCAGCAGGACCAGCGGGACGACCACAGATACGCAGTATTTT.

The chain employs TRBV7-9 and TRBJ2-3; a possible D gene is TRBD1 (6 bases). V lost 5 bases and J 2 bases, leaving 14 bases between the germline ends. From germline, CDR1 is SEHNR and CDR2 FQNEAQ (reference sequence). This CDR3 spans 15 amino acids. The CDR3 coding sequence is TGTGCCAGCAGCCCACAGGGTTACTCCACAGATACGCAGTATTTT. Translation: CASSPQGYSTDTQYF. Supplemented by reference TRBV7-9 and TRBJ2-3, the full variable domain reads DTGVSQNPRHKITKRGQNVTFRCDPISEHNRLYWYRQTLGQGPEFLTYFQNEAQLEKSRLLSDRFSAERPKGSFSTLEIQRTEQGDSAMYLCASSPQGYSTDTQYFGPGTRLTVL.

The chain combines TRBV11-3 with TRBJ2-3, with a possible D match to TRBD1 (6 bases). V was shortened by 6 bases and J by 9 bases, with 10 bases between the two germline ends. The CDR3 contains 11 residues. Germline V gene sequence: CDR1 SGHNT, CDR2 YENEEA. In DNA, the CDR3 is TGTGCCAGCAGTATGGGACAAACGCAGTATTTT. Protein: CASSMGQTQYF.

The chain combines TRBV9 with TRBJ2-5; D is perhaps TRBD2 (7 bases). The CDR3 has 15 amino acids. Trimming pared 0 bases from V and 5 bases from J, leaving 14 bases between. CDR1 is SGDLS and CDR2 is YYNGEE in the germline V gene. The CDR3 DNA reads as TGTGCCAGCAGCGTAGGGGGGGGCCATTCCGAGACCCAGTACTTC. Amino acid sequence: CASSVGGGHSETQYF.

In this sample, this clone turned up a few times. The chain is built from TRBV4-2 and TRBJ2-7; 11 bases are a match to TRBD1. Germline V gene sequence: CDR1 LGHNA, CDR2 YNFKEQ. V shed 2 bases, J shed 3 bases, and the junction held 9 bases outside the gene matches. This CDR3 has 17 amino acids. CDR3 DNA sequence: TGTGCCAGCAGCCAATCCGCCCAGGGACAGGGGGACTACGAGCAGTACTTC. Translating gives CASSQSAQGQGDYEQYF.

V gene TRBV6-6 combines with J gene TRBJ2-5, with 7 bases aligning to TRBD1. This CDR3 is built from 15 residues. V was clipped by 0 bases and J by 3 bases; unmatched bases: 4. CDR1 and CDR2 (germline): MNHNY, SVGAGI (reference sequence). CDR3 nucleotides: TGTGCCAGCAGTTACTCGACAGGGATGGAAGAGACCCAGTACTTC. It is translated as CASSYSTGMEETQYF.